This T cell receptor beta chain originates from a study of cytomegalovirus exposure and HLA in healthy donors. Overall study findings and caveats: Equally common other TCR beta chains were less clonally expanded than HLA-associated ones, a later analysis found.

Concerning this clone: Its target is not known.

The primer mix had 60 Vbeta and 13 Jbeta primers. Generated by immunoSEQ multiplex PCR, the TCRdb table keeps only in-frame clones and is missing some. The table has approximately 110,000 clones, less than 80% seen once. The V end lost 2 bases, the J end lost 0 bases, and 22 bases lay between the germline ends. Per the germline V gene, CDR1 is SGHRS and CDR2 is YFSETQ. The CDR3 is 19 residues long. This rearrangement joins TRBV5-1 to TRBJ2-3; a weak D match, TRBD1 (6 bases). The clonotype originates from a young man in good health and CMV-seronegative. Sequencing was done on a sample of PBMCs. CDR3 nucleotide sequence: TGCGCCAGCAGCTTCACCCCGGGACAAGGAATTACTAGCACAGATACGCAGTATTTT. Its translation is CASSFTPGQGITSTDTQYF.